The 30 T cell receptor beta chains below all came from one sample that was sequenced in a study of blood T cell repertoires in COVID-19. Here immunoSEQ multiplex PCR was the method, and the copy in TCRdb shows in-frame clones only, minus some. The table lists 150,000 to 200,000 clones, approximately 83% of them singletons. The specimen sequenced was peripheral blood. The receptors come from a human donor with acute or convalescent COVID-19. The donor label of this sample is uncertain.

This chain joins TRBV10-3 and TRBJ2-6; TRBD1 might be the D (5 bases). V shed 2 bases and J shed 2 bases, with 10 bases lying between them. Germline V gene lookup returns CDR1 ENHRY and CDR2 SYGVKD. The CDR3 spans 16 residues. The CDR3: CAISEQGGTGANVLTF. In nucleotides, the CDR3 is TGTGCCATCAGTGAGCAGGGTGGGACTGGGGCCAACGTCCTGACTTTC.

This chain connects TRBV19 to TRBJ2-7, with 9 bases identical to TRBD1. Looked up from germline, CDR1 is LNHDA and CDR2 is SQIVND (reference sequence). The CDR3 is 11 residues long. Germline trimming cut 4 bases from V and 12 bases from J; bases unmatched to any gene: 4. CDR3 in amino acids: CASSKGDRAYF. The DNA of the CDR3 is TGTGCCAGTAGTAAAGGGGACAGGGCGTACTTC.

The sample holds one count of this clone. The chain couples TRBV19 to TRBJ1-5; 10 nucleotides agree with TRBD1. Germline CDR1 and CDR2: LNHDA and SQIVND (reference sequence). The CDR3 covers 15 residues. V gave up 6 bases and J gave up 8 bases; unmatched junction bases: 10. The CDR3 sequence is CASSPGTGASEPQHF. The DNA for the CDR3 is TGTGCCAGTAGCCCCGGGACAGGGGCCAGCGAGCCCCAGCATTTT.

The chain is built from TRBV28 and TRBJ2-5, with TRBD2 matching 10 bases. The CDR3 totals 18 residues. Trimming at V came to 7 bases and at J to 5 bases, leaving 19 bases not matched to a gene. Germline CDR1 is MDHEN and CDR2 is SYDVKM. The CDR3 DNA follows: TGTGCCAGCACCACAACATTAGCGGGAGGAGGGGACCGTGAGACCCAGTACTTC. This gives the protein CASTTTLAGGGDRETQYF. Variable domain in full (rest from reference TRBV28 and TRBJ2-5): DVKVTQSSRYLVKRTGEKVFLECVQDMDHENMFWYRQDPGLGLRLIYFSYDVKMKEKGDIPEGYSVSREKKERFSLILESASTNQTSMYLCASTTTLAGGGDRETQYFGPGTRLLVL.

A few counts support this clone. The chain is built from TRBV25-1 and TRBJ1-4; 10 positions match TRBD1. CDR1 is MGHDK and CDR2 is SYGVNS in the germline V gene. The V segment lost 4 bases and the J segment 8 bases; nucleotides outside the gene matches: 7. The CDR3 spans 15 residues. The CDR3 DNA sequence: TGTGCCAGCAGTGTACGACAGGGGGCTGGAGAAAAACTGTTTTTT. This encodes CASSVRQGAGEKLFF.

The table lists this clone with a count of one. The chain combines TRBV4-1 with TRBJ1-3; perhaps TRBD1 as D (6 bases). This CDR3 is 16 amino acids long. Germline values: CDR1 MGHRA, CDR2 YSYEKL. Trimming shortened V by 0 bases and J by 8 bases, and 17 bases separated the two germline ends. CDR3 DNA: TGCGCCAGCAGCCAAGAGGCGGACAGAGGAACGGACACCATATATTTT. Protein product: CASSQEADRGTDTIYF.

This clone is a singleton in its sample. V usage is TRBV28 and J usage is TRBJ2-7, with 8 bases identical to TRBD1. Trimming at V came to 6 bases and at J to 2 bases, leaving 6 bases not matched to a gene. The CDR3 loop spans 14 amino acids. Looked up from germline, CDR1 is MDHEN and CDR2 is SYDVKM. The CDR3 protein is CASRRGTGTYEQYF. The DNA for the CDR3 is TGTGCCAGCAGAAGGGGGACAGGAACCTACGAGCAGTACTTC.

This chain links TRBV18 with TRBJ1-1; 7 bases map to TRBD1. J lost 3 bases, V lost 3 bases, and 22 bases had no gene match. This CDR3 has 20 residues. The germline CDR1 and CDR2 sequences are KGHSH and LQKENI. DNA of the CDR3: TGTGCCAGCTCACCCCGTACCAGACAGGGTGGAGTGGATTTTTACACTGAAGCTTTCTTT. The encoded protein is CASSPRTRQGGVDFYTEAFF.

The J gene is TRBJ2-1, the V gene TRBV12-5; D call uncertain. Trimming left V 5 bases short and J 5 bases short, with 13 bases between. This CDR3 spans 14 amino acids. Looked up from germline, CDR1 is LGHNT and CDR2 is FRNRAP. CDR3 DNA sequence: TGTGCTAGTGGTCTCCCCCCGACACACAATGAGCAGTTCTTC. Its protein is CASGLPPTHNEQFF.

In the case of this clone: Other DNA variants within this sample encode the same CDR3. The chain uses TRBV5-1 and TRBJ1-1; 7 bases line up with TRBD1. V was clipped by 4 bases and J by 0 bases; unmatched bases: 3. Germline-derived CDR1 and CDR2 are SGHRS and YFSETQ. This CDR3 has 14 amino acids. The CDR3 loop is CASSRGTVNTEAFF. In DNA, the CDR3 is TGCGCCAGCAGCCGCGGGACAGTGAACACTGAAGCTTTCTTT.

This clone is a singleton in its sample. V is TRBV27 and J is TRBJ1-1; D is possibly TRBD1 (5 bases). Germline V gene data show CDR1 as MNHEY and CDR2 as SMNVEV (reference sequence). This CDR3 region has 14 residues. The V and J ends lost 5 bases and 4 bases respectively, with 14 bases between them. The CDR3 reads CASSRGREGTEAFF. The CDR3 DNA sequence: TGTGCCAGCAGTCGGGGCAGGGAGGGCACTGAAGCTTTCTTT.

The CDR3 nucleotides are TGTGCCACTTTCTCTTACTACGAGCAGTACTTC. Translating gives CATFSYYEQYF. This chain connects TRBV6-5 to TRBJ2-7; D not certain. The CDR3 consists of 11 residues. CDR1 and CDR2 (germline): MNHEY, SVGAGI. V lost 10 bases and J lost 3, with 10 bases in between.

The chain employs TRBV28 and TRBJ2-5; TRBD2 agrees at 7 bases. This CDR3 contains 13 residues. The germline V gene encodes CDR1 MDHEN and CDR2 SYDVKM. With V trimmed by 6 bases and J by 2 bases, 3 bases remained unmatched. CDR3 bases: TGTGCCAGCAGCTCCGGGGGGCAAGAGACCCAGTACTTC. Protein sequence: CASSSGGQETQYF.

The chain combines TRBV7-2 with TRBJ1-5; the D is unclear. The germline CDR1 and CDR2 sequences are SGHTA and FQGNSA. Trimming took 1 base from V and 3 from J, leaving 13 bases between them. This CDR3 spans 16 amino acids. CDR3 amino acids: CASSLDTTTNNQPQHF. In DNA, the CDR3 is TGTGCCAGCAGCTTAGACACGACAACCAACAATCAGCCCCAGCATTTT.

The gene calls are TRBV19 and TRBJ2-5, with TRBD2 identical over 8 bases. Germline CDR1 reads LNHDA; CDR2 reads SQIVND (reference sequence). The CDR3 spans 17 residues. J gave up 2 bases and V 5 bases, and 13 bases lay outside the gene matches. The CDR3 nucleotides read TGTGCCAGTAGTCCTTCGGGAGGGCGGGGCCGTCAAGAGACCCAGTACTTC. Encoded protein: CASSPSGGRGRQETQYF.

This clone has only a few counts. V usage is TRBV27 and J usage is TRBJ2-7; 11 bases agree with TRBD1. Germline V gene sequence: CDR1 MNHEY, CDR2 SMNVEV (reference sequence). The CDR3 runs to 16 residues. Trimming at V came to 0 bases and at J to 2 bases, leaving 3 bases not matched to a gene. CDR3 coding DNA: TGTGCCAGCAGTTTATCGGGGACAGGGGGTGCCTACGAGCAGTACTTC. Encoded protein: CASSLSGTGGAYEQYF.

The chain employs TRBV4-1 and TRBJ1-2; D ambiguous. This CDR3 has 15 amino acids. The V end lost 0 bases, the J end lost 8 bases, and 16 bases lay between the germline ends. The germline CDR1 and CDR2 sequences are MGHRA and YSYEKL. The CDR3 DNA is TGCGCCAGCAGCCAAGATGAAGGCAGTACGGGGGGCTACACCTTC. Translating gives CASSQDEGSTGGYTF.

The V and J genes are TRBV19 and TRBJ2-1; possibly TRBD2 for D (6 bases). V lost 3 bases to trimming and J lost 8 bases, with 17 bases between them. CDR1 is LNHDA, CDR2 SQIVND, per germline (reference sequence). The CDR3 consists of 15 residues. In nucleotides, the CDR3 is TGTGCCAGTAGTATGGGGCCAGGGAGGAGTCATGAGCAGTTCTTC. Translating gives CASSMGPGRSHEQFF.

This clone was seen a single time. This chain joins TRBV5-1 and TRBJ2-1; TRBD1 matches at 7 bases. In germline, CDR1 is SGHRS, CDR2 YFSETQ. Trimming removed 1 base from V and 5 bases from J; junction bases left unmatched: 6. This CDR3 is 15 amino acids long. CDR3 region: CASSLQRGQDNEQFF. The CDR3 DNA sequence: TGCGCCAGCAGCTTGCAGAGGGGGCAAGACAATGAGCAGTTCTTC.

V usage is TRBV7-2 and J usage is TRBJ2-1, with 9 bases aligning to TRBD2. Per the germline V gene, CDR1 is SGHTA and CDR2 is FQGNSA. With 0 bases clipped from V and 2 bases from J, the junction kept 11 bases outside the gene matches. The CDR3 has 19 residues. In DNA, the CDR3 is TGTGCCAGCAGCTTAGCACCACTAGCGGGTAACTACCCCTACAATGAGCAGTTCTTC. Translation: CASSLAPLAGNYPYNEQFF. The full variable domain, rest sourced from reference TRBV7-2 and TRBJ2-1, is GAGVSQSPSNKVTEKGKDVELRCDPISGHTALYWYRQSLGQGLEFLIYFQGNSAPDKSGLPSDRFSAERTGGSVSTLTIQRTQQEDSAVYLCASSLAPLAGNYPYNEQFFGPGTRLTVL.

CDR3 DNA sequence: TGTGCCAGCAGCGTAGGAGGGTGGGTGGACTCCTACGAGCAGTACTTC. The encoded protein is CASSVGGWVDSYEQYF. V gene TRBV9 combines with J gene TRBJ2-7; perhaps TRBD2 as D (5 bases). CDR3 length: 16 amino acids. Trimming shortened V by 0 bases and J by 0 bases, and 13 bases separated the two germline ends. Germline CDR1 is SGDLS and CDR2 is YYNGEE.

This rearrangement joins TRBV29-1 to TRBJ2-3, with no clear D. This CDR3 is 14 amino acids long. The germline V gene has CDR1 SQVTM and CDR2 ANQGSEA. V lost 1 base and J 1 base, leaving 9 bases between the germline ends. CDR3 sequence (DNA): TGCAGCGTTGAAGCGCCCACGGGCACAGATACGCAGTATTTT. Its translation is CSVEAPTGTDTQYF.

V is TRBV29-1 and J is TRBJ2-1; 7 nucleotides line up with TRBD2. The CDR3 runs to 12 residues. CDR1 SQVTM and CDR2 ANQGSEA come from the germline V gene. The CDR3 spells CTGGILGDEQFF. In nucleotides, the CDR3 is TGCACCGGGGGGATACTAGGCGATGAGCAGTTCTTC.

The rearrangement links TRBV19 to TRBJ1-2; 7 nucleotides agree with TRBD1. Germline V gene lookup returns CDR1 LNHDA and CDR2 SQIVND (reference sequence). V lost 10 bases to trimming and J lost 6 bases; unmatched junction nucleotides: 11. This CDR3 is built from 13 residues. CDR3 bases: TGTGCCACCAGGGGGGTCCTAAGGAATGGCTACACCTTC. As protein: CATRGVLRNGYTF.

V is TRBV6-5 and J is TRBJ2-4, with D tentatively TRBD2 (5 bases). The CDR3 has 15 residues. From germline, CDR1 is MNHEY and CDR2 SVGAGI. V lost 7 bases to trimming and J lost 0 bases, with 13 bases between them. In DNA, the CDR3 is TGTGCCAGCACGGGATCGATACTAGCCAAAAACATTCAGTACTTC. As protein: CASTGSILAKNIQYF.

CDR3 DNA: TGTGCCAGCAGTGTTAAGGGACAGGGTCGTGGCGAGCAGTACTTC. Protein product: CASSVKGQGRGEQYF. The chain is built from TRBV2 and TRBJ2-7, with TRBD1 matching over 9 bases. The V gene's germline CDR1 is SNHLY and CDR2 FYNNEI. V shed 4 bases, J shed 6 bases, and the junction held 10 bases outside the gene matches. The CDR3 is 15 amino acids. Drawing the rest from reference TRBV2 and TRBJ2-7, the complete variable domain is EPEVTQTPSHQVTQMGQEVILRCVPISNHLYFYWYRQILGQKVEFLVSFYNNEISEKSEIFDDQFSVERPDGSNFTLKIRSTKLEDSAMYFCASSVKGQGRGEQYFGPGTRLTVT.

The chain uses TRBV7-8 and TRBJ2-3; D possibly corresponds to TRBD1 (6 bases). There are 16 residues in the CDR3. Germline V gene data show CDR1 as SGHVS and CDR2 as FQNEAQ. Trimming stripped 1 base from V and 0 bases from J, with 11 bases between. CDR3 sequence reads: CASSLERDISTDTQYF. In nucleotides, the CDR3 is TGTGCCAGCAGCTTAGAACGGGACATAAGCACAGATACGCAGTATTTT.

The gene calls are TRBV25-1 and TRBJ2-1; TRBD2 aligns across 9 bases. The CDR3 sequence is 14 residues long. With V trimmed by 11 bases and J by 8 bases, 13 bases remained unmatched. Germline lookup yields CDR1 MGHDK and CDR2 SYGVNS. In DNA form, the CDR3 reads TGTGCCGACCCGGCGGGGGGGCCGAGGCATGAGCAGTTCTTC. It is translated as CADPAGGPRHEQFF.

This chain joins TRBV29-1 and TRBJ1-2; the D gene is possibly TRBD1 (5 bases). The germline V gene encodes CDR1 SQVTM and CDR2 ANQGSEA. This CDR3 is 12 amino acids long. V was clipped by 6 bases and J by 5 bases, with 13 bases between them. Here the CDR3 reads CSVAWGPYGYTF. The CDR3 nucleotides read TGCAGCGTCGCGTGGGGCCCGTATGGCTACACCTTC. The entire variable domain, with the rest obtained from reference TRBV29-1 and TRBJ1-2, is as follows: SAVISQKPSRDICQRGTSLTIQCQVDSQVTMMFWYRQQPGQSLTLIATANQGSEATYESGFVIDKFPISRPNLTFSTLTVSNMSPEDSSIYLCSVAWGPYGYTFGSGTRLTVV.

The CDR3 DNA follows: TGTGCCAGCAGTGAAGCAGTCACAGTCAATCAGCCCCAGCATTTT. Amino acids: CASSEAVTVNQPQHF. This chain joins TRBV6-1 and TRBJ1-5; no clear D gene. V lost 0 bases, J lost 3 bases, and 9 bases lay in between. This CDR3 spans 15 amino acids. Germline CDR1 and CDR2: MNHNS and SASEGT.